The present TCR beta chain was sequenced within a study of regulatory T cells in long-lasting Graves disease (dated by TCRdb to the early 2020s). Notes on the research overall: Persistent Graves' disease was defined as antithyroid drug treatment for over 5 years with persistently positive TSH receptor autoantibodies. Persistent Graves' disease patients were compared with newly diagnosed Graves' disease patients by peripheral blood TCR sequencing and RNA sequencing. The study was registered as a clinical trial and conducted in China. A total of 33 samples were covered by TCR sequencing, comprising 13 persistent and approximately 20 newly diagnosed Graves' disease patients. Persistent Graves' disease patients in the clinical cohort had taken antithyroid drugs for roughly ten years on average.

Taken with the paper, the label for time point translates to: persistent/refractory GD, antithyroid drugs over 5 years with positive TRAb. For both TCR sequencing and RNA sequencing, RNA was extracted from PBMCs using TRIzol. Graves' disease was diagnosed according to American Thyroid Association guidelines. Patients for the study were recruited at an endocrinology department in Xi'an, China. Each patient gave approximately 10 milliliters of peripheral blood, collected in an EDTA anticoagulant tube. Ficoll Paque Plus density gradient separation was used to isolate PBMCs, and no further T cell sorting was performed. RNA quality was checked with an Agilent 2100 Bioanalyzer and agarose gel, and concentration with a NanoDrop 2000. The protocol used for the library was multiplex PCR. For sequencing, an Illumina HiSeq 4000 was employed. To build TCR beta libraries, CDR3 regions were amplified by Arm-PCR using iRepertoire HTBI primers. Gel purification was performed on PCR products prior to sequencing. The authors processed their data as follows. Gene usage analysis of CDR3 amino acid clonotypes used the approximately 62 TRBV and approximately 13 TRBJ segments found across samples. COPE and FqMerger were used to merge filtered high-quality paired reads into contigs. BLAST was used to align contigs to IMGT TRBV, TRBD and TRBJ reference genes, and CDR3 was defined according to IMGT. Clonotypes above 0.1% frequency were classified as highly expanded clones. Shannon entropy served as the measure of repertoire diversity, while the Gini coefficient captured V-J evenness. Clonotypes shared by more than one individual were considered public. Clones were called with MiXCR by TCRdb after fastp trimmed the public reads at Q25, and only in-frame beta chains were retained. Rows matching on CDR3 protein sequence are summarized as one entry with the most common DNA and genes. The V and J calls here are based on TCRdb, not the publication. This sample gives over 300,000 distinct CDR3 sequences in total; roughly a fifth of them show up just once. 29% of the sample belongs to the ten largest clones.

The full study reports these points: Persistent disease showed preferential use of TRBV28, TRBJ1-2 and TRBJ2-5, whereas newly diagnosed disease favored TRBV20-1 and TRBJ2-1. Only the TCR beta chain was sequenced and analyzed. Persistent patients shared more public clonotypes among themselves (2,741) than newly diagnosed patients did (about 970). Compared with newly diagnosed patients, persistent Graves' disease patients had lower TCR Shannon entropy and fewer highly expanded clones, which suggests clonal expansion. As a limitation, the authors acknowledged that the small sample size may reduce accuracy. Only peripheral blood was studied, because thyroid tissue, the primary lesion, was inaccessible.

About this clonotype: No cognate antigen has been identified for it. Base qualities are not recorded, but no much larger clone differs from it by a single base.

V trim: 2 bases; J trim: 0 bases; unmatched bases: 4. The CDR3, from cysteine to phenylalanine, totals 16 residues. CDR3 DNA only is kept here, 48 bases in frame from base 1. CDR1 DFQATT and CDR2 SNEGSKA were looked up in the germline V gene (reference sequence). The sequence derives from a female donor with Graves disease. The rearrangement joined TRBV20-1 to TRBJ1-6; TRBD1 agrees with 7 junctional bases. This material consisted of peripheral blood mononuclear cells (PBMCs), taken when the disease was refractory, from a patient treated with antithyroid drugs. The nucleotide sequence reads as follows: TGCAGTGCTAGATTAGGGGACAGCTCCTATAATTCACCCCTCCACTTT. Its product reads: CSARLGDSSYNSPLHF.